The 26 T cell receptor beta chains below come from one sample, sequenced in a study of OX40 agonist ivuxolimab in advanced cancers. Libraries were prepared by immunoSEQ multiplex PCR; TCRdb keeps only in-frame clonotypes and omits some of them. The data contain some 58,000 clones, less than 90% of them singletons. This sample comprised CD4+ or CD8+ T cells sorted from blood, obtained in a trial of the OX40 agonist ivuxolimab. Every receptor here comes from an adult with an advanced solid tumor such as melanoma, head and neck, liver or kidney cancer.

This clone appeared once. CDR3 nucleotides: TGTGCCAGCAGCGTAGGGGCTAGCGGGATACAAGAGACCCAGTACTTC. This gives the protein CASSVGASGIQETQYF. The chain links TRBV9 to TRBJ2-5; 9 bases agree with TRBD2. V lost 0 bases, J lost 2 bases, and 5 bases stayed unmatched. The length of the CDR3 is 16 residues. Germline V gives CDR1 SGDLS, CDR2 YYNGEE.

This rearrangement joins TRBV29-1 to TRBJ1-2; D call uncertain. Trimming left V 6 bases short and J 5 bases short, with 10 bases between. Germline CDR1 is SQVTM and CDR2 is ANQGSEA. This CDR3 region has 11 residues. For the CDR3, the DNA is TGCAGCGTCGAGTGGCAGTATGGCTACACCTTC. Translated, it gives CSVEWQYGYTF.

The chain combines TRBV7-2 with TRBJ2-5; TRBD2 might be the D (5 bases). Germline CDR1 SGHTA, CDR2 FQGNSA. The CDR3 consists of 13 residues. V was pared by 5 bases and J by 1 base, with 8 bases between. The CDR3 loop reads CASSKSGQETQYF. The CDR3 DNA is TGTGCCAGCAGCAAGAGCGGCCAAGAGACCCAGTACTTC.

The V call is TRBV13, the J call TRBJ1-1; D unclear. This CDR3 comprises 13 residues. Deletions cut 4 bases from V and 0 bases from J, with 6 bases between. The V gene's germline CDR1 is PRHDT and CDR2 FYEKMQ (reference sequence). CDR3: CASSYQLNTEAFF. The CDR3 DNA sequence: TGTGCCAGCAGCTACCAGCTGAACACTGAAGCTTTCTTT.

This chain joins TRBV6-5 and TRBJ2-7; tentative D call: TRBD2 (6 bases). The CDR3 consists of 12 residues. V was trimmed by 7 bases and J by 0 bases, leaving 7 bases between them. Germline-derived CDR1 and CDR2 are MNHEY and SVGAGI. The CDR3 loop reads CASTSASYEQYF. The CDR3 nucleotides are TGTGCCAGCACTAGCGCCTCCTACGAGCAGTACTTC.

The CDR3 region has the DNA TGTGCCAGCGCGTTCTTAGCGGGAGGGCAAAATGAGCAGTTCTTC. Translating it yields CASAFLAGGQNEQFF. The chain uses TRBV7-9 and TRBJ2-1; 11 bases line up with TRBD2. The CDR3 is 15 residues long. CDR1 and CDR2 from the germline V gene are SEHNR and FQNEAQ (reference sequence). V trimming: 8 bases; J trimming: 7 bases; junction bases outside the gene matches: 10. Full variable domain (remainder filled in from reference TRBV7-9 and TRBJ2-1): DTGVSQNPRHKITKRGQNVTFRCDPISEHNRLYWYRQTLGQGPEFLTYFQNEAQLEKSRLLSDRFSAERPKGSFSTLEIQRTEQGDSAMYLCASAFLAGGQNEQFFGPGTRLTVL.

This rearrangement joins TRBV7-2 to TRBJ2-5, with a weak D call TRBD1 (6 bases). The V gene's germline CDR1 is SGHTA and CDR2 FQGNSA. V dropped 2 bases and J dropped 2 bases, with 15 bases sitting between them. The CDR3 has 16 residues. DNA for the CDR3: TGTGCCAGCAGCTTAACGCGGACAGATCTACAAGAGACCCAGTACTTC. This gives the protein CASSLTRTDLQETQYF.

Comment on this clone: One end of the junction is discordant with germline, which a read error may explain. The V call is TRBV5-7, the J call TRBJ2-7; D possibly uses TRBD1 or TRBD2 (7 bases each). TRBV5-7 is treated as an ORF (open reading frame) with a function not yet certain. The CDR3 covers 10 residues. Here the CDR3 reads CASRGRGQTF. The DNA for the CDR3 is TGTGCCAGCCGAGGGAGGGGGCAGACCTTC.

J is TRBJ2-5 and V is TRBV7-9; 8 nucleotides align to TRBD2. In germline, CDR1 is SEHNR, CDR2 FQNEAQ (reference sequence). V shed 1 base, J shed 4 bases, and the junction held 8 bases outside the gene matches. CDR3 length: 16 residues. Here the CDR3 reads CASSLDSGGYGETQYF. For the CDR3, the DNA is TGTGCCAGCAGCTTAGATTCGGGAGGGTACGGAGAGACCCAGTACTTC.

The V and J genes are TRBV19 and TRBJ2-5; 10 positions agree with TRBD1. Per the germline V gene, CDR1 is LNHDA and CDR2 is SQIVND (reference sequence). This CDR3 has 16 amino acids. After removal of 4 bases from V and 3 bases from J, the junction contained 8 bases not matched to a gene. In nucleotides, the CDR3 is TGTGCCAGTAGTACTCCCCCGGGACAGGGGAAAGAGACCCAGTACTTC. It encodes CASSTPPGQGKETQYF.

The chain is built from TRBV28 and TRBJ2-3, with D perhaps assigned TRBD1 or TRBD2 (5 bases each). The germline V gene encodes CDR1 MDHEN and CDR2 SYDVKM. Between the trimmed V and J ends, which lost 6 bases and 1 base, there was a span of 14 bases. The CDR3 runs 15 residues. The CDR3 DNA reads as TGTGCCAGCAGCAGCGACCCGGGACGCACAGATACGCAGTATTTT. This encodes CASSSDPGRTDTQYF. The whole variable domain, remainder taken from reference TRBV28 and TRBJ2-3, is DVKVTQSSRYLVKRTGEKVFLECVQDMDHENMFWYRQDPGLGLRLIYFSYDVKMKEKGDIPEGYSVSREKKERFSLILESASTNQTSMYLCASSSDPGRTDTQYFGPGTRLTVL.

The CDR3 spells CASSLGGTSPYEQFF. The CDR3 DNA reads TGTGCCAGCAGCTTAGGGGGGACCTCCCCCTATGAGCAGTTCTTC. The chain links TRBV7-3 to TRBJ2-1; D may be TRBD2 (6 bases). Germline values: CDR1 SGHTA, CDR2 FQGTGA. The CDR3 consists of 15 residues. Trimming took 2 bases from V and 8 from J, leaving 16 bases between them.

The V and J genes are TRBV5-4 and TRBJ1-3, with unresolved D. The V gene lost 0 bases and the J gene lost 0 bases, with 10 bases spanning the gap. Germline V gives CDR1 SGHNT, CDR2 YYREEE (reference sequence). CDR3 length equals 16 residues. As DNA, the CDR3 is TGTGCCAGCAGCTTGGGTCCCGGGAGCTCTGGAAACACCATATATTTT. This translates into CASSLGPGSSGNTIYF.

Written as DNA, the CDR3 is TGTGCCAGCAGGGCAGGGTTTCCAGGGGAGCTGTTTTTT. Translation: CASRAGFPGELFF. The rearrangement uses TRBV5-6 and TRBJ2-2, with TRBD1 as a possible D gene (5 bases). In germline, CDR1 is SGHDT, CDR2 YYEEEE. This CDR3 region has 13 residues. V was cut by 5 bases and J by 8 bases, with 13 bases left in between.

The chain is built from TRBV7-9 and TRBJ2-1; TRBD1 matches 7 bases. After removal of 3 bases from V and 8 bases from J, the junction contained 1 base not matched to a gene. CDR1 and CDR2 (germline): SEHNR, FQNEAQ (reference sequence). CDR3 length equals 12 residues. The CDR3 spells CASSFTGDEQFF. Written as DNA, the CDR3 is TGTGCCAGCAGCTTCACAGGGGATGAGCAGTTCTTC.

The chain combines TRBV28 with TRBJ2-5; unclear D gene. Trimming removed 5 bases from V and 4 bases from J, with 11 bases in between. The germline V gene encodes CDR1 MDHEN and CDR2 SYDVKM. The CDR3 sequence is 13 residues long. The chain's CDR3 is CASSPSNLETQYF. The CDR3 DNA follows: TGTGCCAGCAGTCCCTCCAATTTAGAGACCCAGTACTTC.

The chain carries TRBV7-2 and TRBJ1-5; D unclear. The CDR3 is 13 residues long. Germline V gene lookup returns CDR1 SGHTA and CDR2 FQGNSA. V lost 4 bases, J lost 7 bases, and 11 bases lay in between. Here the CDR3 DNA reads TGTGCCAGCAGCTCCGGACGGGAGCAGCCCCAGCATTTT. Its protein product is CASSSGREQPQHF. Combining the CDR3 with reference TRBV7-2 and TRBJ1-5 gives the whole variable domain GAGVSQSPSNKVTEKGKDVELRCDPISGHTALYWYRQSLGQGLEFLIYFQGNSAPDKSGLPSDRFSAERTGGSVSTLTIQRTQQEDSAVYLCASSSGREQPQHFGDGTRLSIL.

The chain has TRBV11-2 and TRBJ2-3; no clear D. The length of the CDR3 is 13 residues. The germline CDR1 and CDR2 sequences are SGHAT and FQNNGV. V lost 5 bases to trimming and J lost 7 bases, with 13 bases between them. The CDR3 DNA follows: TGTGCCAGCAGCCCCCCGTCTAGGAATACGCAGTATTTT. The encoded protein is CASSPPSRNTQYF. Using reference TRBV11-2 and TRBJ2-3 for the parts outside the CDR3, the full variable domain is EAGVAQSPRYKIIEKRQSVAFWCNPISGHATLYWYQQILGQGPKLLIQFQNNGVVDDSQLPKDRFSAERLKGVDSTLKIQPAKLEDSAVYLCASSPPSRNTQYFGPGTRLTVL.

The chain joins TRBV30 to TRBJ1-5, with no clear D. This CDR3 contains 13 residues. CDR1 GTSNPN and CDR2 SVGIG come from the germline V gene (reference sequence). Trimming took 2 bases from V and 2 from J, leaving 7 bases between them. As DNA, the CDR3 is TGTGCCTGGAGTAATCGGGGCAATCAGCCCCAGCATTTT. It translates to CAWSNRGNQPQHF.

The chain carries TRBV6-6 and TRBJ2-3; 8 positions match TRBD2. CDR3 length equals 15 residues. The trim removed 6 bases at V and 5 bases at J, leaving 10 bases unmatched. CDR1 and CDR2 (germline): MNHNY, SVGAGI (reference sequence). The CDR3, as DNA: TGTGCCAGCAGGTTGGTGGCGGGAGGAGTAGATACGCAGTATTTT. Protein: CASRLVAGGVDTQYF.

The chain uses TRBV7-2 and TRBJ2-2; unclear D gene. The CDR3 is made up of 13 amino acids. With 4 bases removed from V and 2 bases from J, the gap between germline ends came to 5 bases. Germline V gene lookup returns CDR1 SGHTA and CDR2 FQGNSA. CDR3 coding DNA: TGTGCCAGCAGCTCCCTTAACACCGGGGAGCTGTTTTTT. Its translation is CASSSLNTGELFF. Full variable domain (outside the CDR3, taken from reference TRBV7-2 and TRBJ2-2): GAGVSQSPSNKVTEKGKDVELRCDPISGHTALYWYRQSLGQGLEFLIYFQGNSAPDKSGLPSDRFSAERTGGSVSTLTIQRTQQEDSAVYLCASSSLNTGELFFGEGSRLTVL.

This chain's CDR3 is CASSGGDSNQPQHF. The CDR3 DNA reads TGTGCCAGCAGCGGGGGGGACAGCAATCAGCCCCAGCATTTT. This sequence joins TRBV7-9 and TRBJ1-5; a weak D match, TRBD1 (5 bases). Trimming took 5 bases from V and 1 from J, leaving 9 bases between them. This CDR3 contains 14 residues. CDR1 SEHNR and CDR2 FQNEAQ come from the germline V gene (reference sequence).

This chain connects TRBV29-1 to TRBJ2-3; TRBD2 is a possible D gene (6 bases). Germline CDR1 is SQVTM and CDR2 is ANQGSEA. CDR3 length: 13 amino acids. Trimming removed 3 bases from V and 5 bases from J, with 12 bases in between. The CDR3 region is CSVDVLEGDTQYF. The CDR3 nucleotides read TGCAGCGTTGATGTTCTGGAGGGAGATACGCAGTATTTT.

Note on this clone: A read error is likely, as this CDR3 ends without the conserved phenylalanine or tryptophan. This sequence joins TRBV5-1 and TRBJ2-7; 10 bases are shared with TRBD2. The germline V gene encodes CDR1 SGHRS and CDR2 YFSETQ. The CDR3 covers 15 residues. Germline trimming cut 0 bases from V and 3 bases from J; bases unmatched to any gene: 3. CDR3 sequence: CASSLGTSGNYEQYL. In nucleotides, the CDR3 is TGCGCCAGCAGCTTGGGCACTAGCGGGAACTACGAGCAGTACCTC.

CDR3 bases: TGTGCCAGCAGCTTTAACGGGATCCGGGAGACCCAGTACTTC. The encoded protein is CASSFNGIRETQYF. This sequence joins TRBV7-2 and TRBJ2-5; D is possibly TRBD2 (5 bases). In germline, CDR1 is SGHTA, CDR2 FQGNSA. Trimming took off 3 bases at V and 5 bases at J, with 13 bases between the two ends. The CDR3 length is 14 residues.

This sequence joins TRBV6-5 and TRBJ2-7; the D is unclear. V was cut by 3 bases and J by 0 bases, with 15 bases left in between. The CDR3 length is 16 residues. The V gene's germline CDR1 is MNHEY and CDR2 SVGAGI. CDR3 coding DNA: TGTGCCAGCAGTTATAAGGAATTGGGAAGCTCCTACGAGCAGTACTTC. This gives the protein CASSYKELGSSYEQYF.